There are many counts of the clone carrying this T cell receptor beta chain. The CDR3 extends over 16 amino acids. Germline V gene lookup returns CDR1 SGHDT and CDR2 YYEEEE. V was pared by 3 bases and J by 7 bases, with 22 bases between. One entry per CDR3 protein, called by TCRdb with MiXCR from the RT-PCR reads. Of approximately 170,000 distinct CDR3 sequences in the sample, nearly 25% are singletons; the top ten hold approximately 26%. This entry comes from a study of patients and donors after allogeneic stem cell transplantation. The chain joins TRBV5-6 to TRBJ1-1, with D uncertain. The TCR originated in a human donor who was either an allogeneic HSCT recipient or a stem cell or donor lymphocyte infusion donor (not recorded which). It is not recorded whose cells these are; they may come from a transplant donor. Sequencing was carried out using blood, either unsorted or a sorted T cell fraction (not recorded which). The CDR3 sequence: CASSSVFTGWRSEAFF. CDR3 nucleotides: TGTGCCAGCAGCTCCGTTTTTACGGGTTGGAGGAGTGAAGCTTTCTTT.